The clone carrying this TCR beta chain was counted at least ten times. Its antigen remains unidentified. CDR1 is MNHNS and CDR2 is SASEGT in the germline V gene. V lost 6 bases and J lost 0; bases outside the gene matches: 2. The CDR3 has 14 amino acids. The sample comes from a study of CD8 T cells in ankylosing spondylitis. General study findings and limits: Ankylosing spondylitis blood appeared to be characterized by a TCR beta motif of eight or nine highly homologous variants. Significant enrichment of disease-linked clones was reportedly seen in matched ankylosing spondylitis synovial fluid.

One entry per CDR3 protein, called by TCRdb with MiXCR from the 5' RACE reads. The sample holds 45,000 or so distinct CDR3 sequences, about 11% seen once. The sequencing input was blood, either unsorted or a sorted T cell fraction (not recorded which). The chain links TRBV6-1 to TRBJ2-3; 8 positions agree with TRBD2. The TCR was taken from a male donor with ankylosing spondylitis or in good health (not recorded which). As DNA, the CDR3 is TGTGCCAGCAGCGGCGGGGGGAGCACAGATACGCAGTATTTT. Amino acids: CASSGGGSTDTQYF.